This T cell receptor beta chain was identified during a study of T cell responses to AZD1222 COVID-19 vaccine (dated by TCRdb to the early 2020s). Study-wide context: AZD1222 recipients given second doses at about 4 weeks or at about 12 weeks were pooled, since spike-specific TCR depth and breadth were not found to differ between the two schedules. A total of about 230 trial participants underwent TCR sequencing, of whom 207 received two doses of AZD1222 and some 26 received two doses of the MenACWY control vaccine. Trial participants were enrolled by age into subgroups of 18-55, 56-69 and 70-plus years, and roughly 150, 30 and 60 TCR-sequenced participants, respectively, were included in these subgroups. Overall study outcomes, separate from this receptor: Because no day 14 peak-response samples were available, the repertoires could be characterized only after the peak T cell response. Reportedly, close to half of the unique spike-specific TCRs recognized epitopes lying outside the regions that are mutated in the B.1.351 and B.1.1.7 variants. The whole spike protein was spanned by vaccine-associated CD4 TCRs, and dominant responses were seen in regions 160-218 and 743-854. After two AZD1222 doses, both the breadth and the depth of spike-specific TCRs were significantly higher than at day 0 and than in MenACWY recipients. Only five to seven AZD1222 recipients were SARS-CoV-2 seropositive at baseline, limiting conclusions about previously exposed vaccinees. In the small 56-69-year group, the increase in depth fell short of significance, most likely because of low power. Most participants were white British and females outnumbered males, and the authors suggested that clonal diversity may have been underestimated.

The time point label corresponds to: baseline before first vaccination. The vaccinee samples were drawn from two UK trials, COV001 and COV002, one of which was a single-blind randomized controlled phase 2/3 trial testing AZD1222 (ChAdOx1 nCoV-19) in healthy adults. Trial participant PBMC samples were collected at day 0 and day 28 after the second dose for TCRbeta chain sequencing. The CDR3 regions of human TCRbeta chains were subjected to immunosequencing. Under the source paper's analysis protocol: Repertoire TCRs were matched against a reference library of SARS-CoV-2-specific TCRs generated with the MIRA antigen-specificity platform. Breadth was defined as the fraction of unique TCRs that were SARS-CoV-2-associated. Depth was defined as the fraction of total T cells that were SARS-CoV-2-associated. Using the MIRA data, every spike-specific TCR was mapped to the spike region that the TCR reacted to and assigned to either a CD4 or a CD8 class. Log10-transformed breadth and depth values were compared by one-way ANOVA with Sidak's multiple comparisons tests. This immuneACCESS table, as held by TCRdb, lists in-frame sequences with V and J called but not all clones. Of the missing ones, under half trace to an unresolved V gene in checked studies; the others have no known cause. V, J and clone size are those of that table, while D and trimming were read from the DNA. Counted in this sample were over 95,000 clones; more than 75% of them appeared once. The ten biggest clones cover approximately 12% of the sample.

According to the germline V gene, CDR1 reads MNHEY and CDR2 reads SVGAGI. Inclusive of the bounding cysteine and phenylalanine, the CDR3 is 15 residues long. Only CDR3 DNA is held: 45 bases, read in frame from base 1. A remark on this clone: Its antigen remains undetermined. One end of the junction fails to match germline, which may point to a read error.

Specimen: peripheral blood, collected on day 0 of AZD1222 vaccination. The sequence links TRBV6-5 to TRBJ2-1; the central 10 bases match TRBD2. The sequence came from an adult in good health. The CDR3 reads CASRNLAGVYHEQFF. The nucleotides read TGTGCCAGCAGAAATCTAGCGGGAGTCTACCATGAGCAGTTCTTC.